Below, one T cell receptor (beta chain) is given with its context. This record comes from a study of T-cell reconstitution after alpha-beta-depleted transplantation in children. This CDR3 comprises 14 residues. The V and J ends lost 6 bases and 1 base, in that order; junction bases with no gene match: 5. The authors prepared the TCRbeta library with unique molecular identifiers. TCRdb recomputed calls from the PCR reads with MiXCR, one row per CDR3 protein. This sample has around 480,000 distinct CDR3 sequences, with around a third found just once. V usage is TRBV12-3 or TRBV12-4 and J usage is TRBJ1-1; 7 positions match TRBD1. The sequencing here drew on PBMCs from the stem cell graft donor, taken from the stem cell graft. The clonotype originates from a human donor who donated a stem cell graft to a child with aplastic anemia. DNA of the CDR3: TGTGCCAGCAGGTTCGGGACAGCGAACACTGAAGCTTTCTTT. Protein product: CASRFGTANTEAFF.